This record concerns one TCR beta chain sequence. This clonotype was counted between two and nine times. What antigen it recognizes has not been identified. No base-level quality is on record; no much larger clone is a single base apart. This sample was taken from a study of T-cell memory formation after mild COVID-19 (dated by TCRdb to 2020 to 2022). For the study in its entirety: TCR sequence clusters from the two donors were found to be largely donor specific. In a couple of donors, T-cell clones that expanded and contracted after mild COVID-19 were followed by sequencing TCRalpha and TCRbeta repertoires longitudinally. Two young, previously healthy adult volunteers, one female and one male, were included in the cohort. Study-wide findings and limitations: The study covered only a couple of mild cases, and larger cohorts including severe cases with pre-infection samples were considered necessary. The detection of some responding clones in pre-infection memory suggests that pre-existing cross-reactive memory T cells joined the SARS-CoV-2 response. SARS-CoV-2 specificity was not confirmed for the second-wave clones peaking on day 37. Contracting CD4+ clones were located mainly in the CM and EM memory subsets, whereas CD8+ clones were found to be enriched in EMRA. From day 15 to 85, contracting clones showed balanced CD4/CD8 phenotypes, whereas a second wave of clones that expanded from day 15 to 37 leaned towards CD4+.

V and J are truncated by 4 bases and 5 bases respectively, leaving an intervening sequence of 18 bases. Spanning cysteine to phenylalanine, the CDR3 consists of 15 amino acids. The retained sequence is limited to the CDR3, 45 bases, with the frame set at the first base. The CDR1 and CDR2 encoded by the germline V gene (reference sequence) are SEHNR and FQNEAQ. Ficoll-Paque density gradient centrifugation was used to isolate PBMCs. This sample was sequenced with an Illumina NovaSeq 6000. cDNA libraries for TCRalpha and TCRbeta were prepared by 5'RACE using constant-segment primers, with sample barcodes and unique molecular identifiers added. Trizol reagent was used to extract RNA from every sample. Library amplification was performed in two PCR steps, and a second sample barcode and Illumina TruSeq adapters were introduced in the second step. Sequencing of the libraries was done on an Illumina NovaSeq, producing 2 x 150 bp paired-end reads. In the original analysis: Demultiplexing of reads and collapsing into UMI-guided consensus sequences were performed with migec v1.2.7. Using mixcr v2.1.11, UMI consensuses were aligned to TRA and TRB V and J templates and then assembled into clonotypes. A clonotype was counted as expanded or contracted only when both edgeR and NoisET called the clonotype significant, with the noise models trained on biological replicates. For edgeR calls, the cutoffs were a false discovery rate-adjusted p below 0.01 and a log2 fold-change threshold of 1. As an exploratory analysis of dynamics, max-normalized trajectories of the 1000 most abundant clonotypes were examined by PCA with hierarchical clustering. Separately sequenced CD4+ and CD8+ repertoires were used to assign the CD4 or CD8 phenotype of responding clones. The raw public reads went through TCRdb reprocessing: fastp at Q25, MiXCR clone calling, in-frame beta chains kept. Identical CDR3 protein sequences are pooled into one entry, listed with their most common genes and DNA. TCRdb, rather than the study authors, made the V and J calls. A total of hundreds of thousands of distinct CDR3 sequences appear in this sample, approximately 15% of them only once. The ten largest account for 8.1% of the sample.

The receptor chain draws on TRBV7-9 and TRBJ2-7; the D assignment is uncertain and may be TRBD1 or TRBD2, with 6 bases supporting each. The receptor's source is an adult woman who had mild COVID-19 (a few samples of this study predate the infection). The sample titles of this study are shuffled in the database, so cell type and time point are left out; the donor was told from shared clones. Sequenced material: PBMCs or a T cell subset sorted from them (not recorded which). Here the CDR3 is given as CASSSTGRIEDEQYF. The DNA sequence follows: TGTGCCAGCAGCTCAACAGGGAGGATCGAGGACGAGCAGTACTTC. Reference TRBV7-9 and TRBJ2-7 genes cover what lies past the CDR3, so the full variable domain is DTGVSQNPRHKITKRGQNVTFRCDPISEHNRLYWYRQTLGQGPEFLTYFQNEAQLEKSRLLSDRFSAERPKGSFSTLEIQRTEQGDSAMYLCASSSTGRIEDEQYFGPGTRLTVT.